This T cell receptor (beta chain) was sequenced for a study of T cell responses to AZD1222 COVID-19 vaccine. About this clone: Its specificity is not known.

Libraries were prepared by immunoSEQ multiplex PCR; TCRdb keeps only in-frame clonotypes and omits some of them. The table shows about 140,000 clones, with around 90% occurring only once. Study outcomes and limitations: Spike regions recognized by vaccine-associated CD4 TCRs spanned the protein, led by 160-218 and 743-854. Donors were largely white British and mainly female; clonal diversity was possibly underestimated. Seropositive at baseline were only a handful of AZD1222 recipients.

The CDR3 extends over 11 amino acids. V lost 6 bases and J lost 6, with 12 bases in between. Germline-derived CDR1 and CDR2 are DFQATT and SNEGSKA (reference sequence). This chain joins TRBV20-1 and TRBJ2-7; D possibly corresponds to TRBD1 (5 bases). The TCR sequence derives from an adult in good health. The sample here was peripheral blood, taken on day 0 of AZD1222 vaccination. Here the CDR3 reads CSAEQGVEQYF. The CDR3 DNA is TGCAGTGCAGAGCAGGGTGTCGAGCAGTACTTC.